These 16 T cell receptor beta chains came from one sample sequenced in a study of T cell clonality in common variable immunodeficiency. Using immunoSEQ multiplex PCR, the repertoire was profiled, and TCRdb retains in-frame clones only, with some absent. The record shows 80,000 or so clones for this sample, with no singletons present. Sample: peripheral blood mononuclear cells. All receptors come from a person aged 18 to 75 in good health.

This clone was counted many times. CDR3 bases read: TGCAGTGCTAGAGATCGACTAGCGTTCGAG. It translates to CSARDRLAFE. The full CDR3 protein is CSARDRLAFEQYF. This sequence joins TRBV20-1 and TRBJ2-7; 8 bases match TRBD2. Coverage ceases 3 residues before the CDR3 finishes, and the germline J gene fills in the end. Looked up from germline, CDR1 is DFQATT and CDR2 is SNEGSKA (reference sequence). V dropped 0 bases and J dropped 6; count of bases not matched to a gene: 4. The CDR3 runs to 13 residues.

This clone appeared a few times. The CDR3 is cut off 3 residues early in the read; its end comes from the germline J gene. The chain couples TRBV11-2 to TRBJ1-1; D perhaps matches TRBD1 (5 bases). Germline V gene sequence: CDR1 SGHAT, CDR2 FQNNGV. This CDR3 has 15 amino acids. Trimming removed 1 base from V and 1 base from J, with 10 bases in between. CDR3 DNA (partial): TGTGCCAGCAGCTTAGTAGGCGGGGCGAACACTGAA. The encoded protein is CASSLVGGANTE. The full CDR3 sequence reads CASSLVGGANTEAFF.

This clone was counted many times. The CDR3 is cut off 3 residues early in the read; its end comes from the germline J gene. The V and J genes are TRBV12-3 or TRBV12-4 and TRBJ2-1, with D uncertain. Trimming took 3 bases from V and 8 from J, leaving 17 bases between them. The CDR3 sequence is 15 residues long. Partial CDR3 DNA: TGTGCCAGCAGTTTGATTCAGCGTGATGATGATGAG. This gives the protein CASSLIQRDDDE. The full CDR3 is CASSLIQRDDDEQFF.

This clone has more than one count but fewer than ten. Sequencing ends 3 residues short of the CDR3 end; the germline J gene provides the rest. V is TRBV6-4 and J is TRBJ2-5; D gene uncertain. V lost 8 bases, J lost 4 bases, and 14 bases lay in between. This CDR3 spans 13 amino acids. In germline, CDR1 is MRHNA, CDR2 SNTAGT. This CDR3 reads CASARPPRETQYF. The covered CDR3 bases are TGTGCCAGCGCTAGACCCCCGAGAGAGACC.

This clone was counted at least ten times. The read is 3 residues too short to cover the CDR3 end, so that end is filled in from the germline J gene. This rearrangement joins TRBV4-1 to TRBJ1-4; maybe TRBD1 (5 bases). The CDR3 runs 11 residues. V gave up 4 bases and J gave up 8 bases, with 5 bases separating them. Germline lookup yields CDR1 MGHRA and CDR2 YSYEKL. The CDR3 region is CASSRQEKLFF. The covered CDR3 bases are TGCGCCAGCAGCCGACAGGAAAAA.

This clone has at least ten counts. Read sequence stops 3 residues before the CDR3 end, and the germline J gene provides the missing end. This rearrangement joins TRBV7-3 to TRBJ1-1; 11 bases are a match to TRBD1. The CDR3 spans 14 residues. V was clipped by 6 bases and J by 5 bases; unmatched bases: 5. Germline loops: CDR1 SGHTA, CDR2 FQGTGA. The chain's CDR3 is CASRWGTGGTEAFF. CDR3 DNA (partial): TGTGCCAGCAGGTGGGGGACAGGGGGGACTGAA.

This clone was seen many times. The read finishes 3 residues shy of the CDR3 end, and the germline J gene is used to complete it. The V and J genes are TRBV15 and TRBJ2-1; perhaps TRBD2 as D (5 bases). CDR1 LNHNV and CDR2 YYDKDF come from the germline V gene (reference sequence). The CDR3 runs to 14 residues. V lost 0 bases and J 8 bases, leaving 11 bases between the germline ends. This CDR3 is CATSRDLAGDEQFF. The sequenced part of the CDR3 DNA is TGTGCCACCAGCAGAGATTTGGCGGGCGATGAG.

This clone was observed many times. The CDR3 end lies 3 residues beyond the end of the read and is filled in from the germline J gene. The chain couples TRBV6-2 or TRBV6-3 to TRBJ1-2, with 8 bases fitting TRBD1. Germline V lookup: CDR1 MNHEY, CDR2 SVGEGT. Germline trimming cut 6 bases from V and 6 bases from J; bases unmatched to any gene: 12. The CDR3 contains 15 residues. CDR3 residues: CASSPTDRVGNGYTF. Incomplete CDR3 DNA: TGTGCCAGCAGCCCCACGGACAGGGTGGGGAATGGC.

The sample holds many counts of this clone. The CDR3 goes on 3 residues after the read ends, and that part is filled in from the germline J gene. The chain joins TRBV29-1 to TRBJ2-7; 9 bases line up with TRBD1. The germline CDR1 and CDR2 sequences are SQVTM and ANQGSEA. The CDR3 runs to 18 residues. J gave up 0 bases and V 7 bases, and 19 bases lay outside the gene matches. The CDR3 bases that were read are TGCAGCGCCTTTCACGGGGGACAGGGTGGATTGAGCTCCTACGAG. It specifies CSAFHGGQGGLSSYE. The CDR3 in full is CSAFHGGQGGLSSYEQYF.

This clone was picked up many times. The CDR3 DNA, read in part, is TGCGCCAGCTCGGCCCTCGGGGTTAGTGAG. This codes for CASSALGVSE. The complete CDR3 protein is CASSALGVSEQFF. The rearrangement joins TRBV5-1 to TRBJ2-1; TRBD2 is a possible D gene (5 bases). The DNA ends 3 residues before the CDR3 does, and the rest of the CDR3 is filled in from the germline J gene. V lost 7 bases and J 9 bases, leaving 17 bases between the germline ends. CDR1 and CDR2 (germline): SGHRS, YFSETQ. This CDR3 is 13 amino acids long.

This clone was seen ten or more times. The read finishes 3 residues shy of the CDR3 end, and the germline J gene is used to complete it. Other nucleotide sequences in the sample specify the same CDR3. This chain uses TRBV5-6 with TRBJ1-4; 9 bases agree with TRBD1. Germline CDR1 reads SGHDT; CDR2 reads YYEEEE. V lost 4 bases to trimming and J lost 8 bases; unmatched junction nucleotides: 9. This CDR3 has 15 amino acids. The covered CDR3 bases are TGTGCCAGCAGCGGGATACAGGGGGCGCGGGAAAAA. Translated, it gives CASSGIQGAREK. The CDR3 in its entirety is CASSGIQGAREKLFF.

This clone showed up many times. The CDR3 protein is CASSPPTTSGRDQETQYF. The sequenced part of the CDR3 DNA is TGTGCCAGCTCACCACCCACTACTAGCGGGAGGGACCAAGAGACC. The V and J genes are TRBV18 and TRBJ2-5, with 13 bases that match TRBD2. The observed sequence ends 3 residues before the CDR3 terminus, with the missing tail filled in from the germline J gene. The CDR3 spans 18 residues. Losses at the gene ends were 0 bases for V and 0 bases for J; bases not matched to a gene: 4. CDR1 and CDR2 (germline): KGHSH, LQKENI.

Concerning this clone itself: The missing CDR3 end, 3 residues past where the read stops, is filled in from the germline J gene. The chain combines TRBV10-3 with TRBJ2-7, with 8 bases lining up with TRBD1. J lost 5 bases, V lost 2 bases, and 5 bases had no gene match. The CDR3 contains 14 residues. Germline V gene data show CDR1 as ENHRY and CDR2 as SYGVKD. The CDR3 sequence is CAISERGQVDEQYF. Incomplete CDR3 DNA: TGTGCCATCAGTGAGAGGGGACAGGTGGACGAG.

This clone was seen many times. The read finishes 3 residues shy of the CDR3 end, and the germline J gene is used to complete it. J is TRBJ1-2 and V is TRBV30; 11 bases line up with TRBD1. CDR1 is GTSNPN and CDR2 is SVGIG in the germline V gene (reference sequence). The trim removed 5 bases at V and 5 bases at J, leaving 13 bases unmatched. CDR3 length: 16 residues. The DNA read from the CDR3 is TGTGCCTGGGGGGGACAGGGGGACAGTTGGAAATATGGC. Translated: CAWGGQGDSWKYG. The whole CDR3 is CAWGGQGDSWKYGYTF.

Ten or more counts support this clone. The CDR3 end lies 3 residues beyond the end of the read and is filled in from the germline J gene. The chain recombines TRBV7-3 with TRBJ2-7, with a possible D match to TRBD1 (5 bases). CDR3 length equals 14 residues. The V end lost 6 bases, the J end lost 2 bases, and 14 bases lay between the germline ends. CDR1 and CDR2 (germline): SGHTA, FQGTGA. This CDR3 is CASSKGEVPYEQYF. The CDR3 bases that were read are TGTGCCAGCAGTAAAGGGGAAGTTCCCTACGAG.

This clone was found many times. The CDR3 end is not reached by the read, which stops 3 residues before it; the germline J gene fills it in. The chain uses TRBV29-1 and TRBJ2-2; 7 nucleotides align to TRBD2. The V gene end was trimmed by 6 bases and the J gene end by 1 base; junction bases not matched to a gene: 8. From germline, CDR1 is SQVTM and CDR2 ANQGSEA. CDR3 size: 15 residues. Here the CDR3 reads CSVGGARGNTGELFF. CDR3 bases read: TGCAGCGTGGGAGGGGCCCGCGGGAACACCGGGGAG.